The clone carrying this T cell receptor beta chain was detected many times. No antigen is known for it. The data stem from a study of T cells in Graves' hyperthyroidism and ophthalmopathy. Using RNA transcripts as the source, TCR beta CDR3 regions were amplified. The HTBI primer set drove a first-round RT-PCR of the TCR CDR3. TCRdb reprocessed the multiplex PCR reads with MiXCR, giving one entry per CDR3 protein. The data contain 300,000 to 450,000 distinct CDR3 sequences, about 15% of them singletons. Study results and limitations: The model forecast ophthalmopathy, anticipating it by a median approximately 6 months before onset.

Diagnosis relied on clinical symptoms, serum thyroxine and TRAb, thyroid ultrasound and orbital computed tomography. V lost 7 bases and J 2 bases, leaving 12 bases between the germline ends. CDR1 is SNHLY, CDR2 FYNNEI, per germline. The CDR3 loop spans 14 amino acids. This TCR came from a young woman with Graves' ophthalmopathy. Sequencing used blood. The V call is TRBV2, the J call TRBJ2-1; possibly TRBD2 for D (6 bases). The CDR3, as DNA: TGTGCCAGCACCGGGACTCGAGCCTACAATGAGCAGTTCTTC. Protein product: CASTGTRAYNEQFF. Full variable domain (rest looked up from reference TRBV2 and TRBJ2-1): EPEVTQTPSHQVTQMGQEVILRCVPISNHLYFYWYRQILGQKVEFLVSFYNNEISEKSEIFDDQFSVERPDGSNFTLKIRSTKLEDSAMYFCASTGTRAYNEQFFGPGTRLTVL.